This T cell receptor (beta chain) came from a study of blood T cell repertoires in COVID-19. Study-level information: Both acute and convalescent COVID-19 samples were obtained from the United States, Italy and Spain.

Clones were sequenced by immunoSEQ multiplex PCR, and TCRdb holds only the in-frame ones, with some missing. The sample lists fewer than 250,000 clones; roughly 85% were seen once. The length of the CDR3 is 14 residues. V gave up 3 bases and J gave up 6 bases; unmatched junction bases: 8. CDR1 MDHEN and CDR2 SYDVKM come from the germline V gene. The study drew participants aged about 18 to 89 years from some 23 US areas. In assigning cohorts, the study relied on participant-reported clinical history. The sequencing input was PBMCs or T cells enriched from blood (not recorded which). The clonotype was recovered from a woman aged 40 to 55 with acute COVID-19. The V and J genes are TRBV28 and TRBJ2-7; 7 bases agree with TRBD2. DNA of the CDR3: TGTGCCAGCAGTTTCTGGGTAGCGGGTTCCGAGCAGTACTTC. Translated: CASSFWVAGSEQYF.